The clone carrying this T cell receptor (beta chain) was counted a single time. Its matching antigen is unknown. Prepared TCR beta cDNA libraries contained unique molecular identifiers. Roughly 450,000 cDNA molecules were recovered from an input of 1 to 10 million T cells. TCRdb used MiXCR to reprocess the PCR reads, holding one entry per CDR3 protein. The sample includes hundreds of thousands of distinct CDR3 sequences, less than 35% of them seen just once. The V and J ends lost 1 base and 8 bases, in that order; junction bases with no gene match: 4. This CDR3 has 12 amino acids. In germline, CDR1 is SQVTM, CDR2 ANQGSEA. This sample was taken from a study of post-analysis software for immune sequencing data. Findings and limits, study-wide: Higher frequency in patients than in controls was seen for five TRBV segments, with TRBV5-6, TRBV5-1 and TRBV20-1 among them. Strong co-clustering by F measure was seen for same-batch samples.

The V and J genes are TRBV29-1 and TRBJ1-2, with 7 nucleotides matching TRBD1. Sequencing was done on a sample of blood. This sequence originates from a girl aged 5-17 years with multiple sclerosis. The CDR3, as DNA: TGCAGCGTTGAAGGGTCAGGGGGAGGCTACACCTTC. Translated: CSVEGSGGGYTF.